The 13 T cell receptor beta chains below all came from one sample that was sequenced in a study of blood T cell repertoires in COVID-19. TCRdb's table, derived via immunoSEQ multiplex PCR, lists solely in-frame clones and lacks some. The profile covers roughly 220,000 clones, with approximately 90% appearing a single time and 4.5% to 7.5% taken by the ten largest. The source material was peripheral blood. Source of these receptors: an elderly man with acute or convalescent COVID-19.

The rearrangement uses TRBV7-9 and TRBJ2-2; tentatively, D is TRBD2 (6 bases). Trimming shortened V by 4 bases and J by 6 bases, and 18 bases separated the two germline ends. CDR3 size: 16 residues. Germline values: CDR1 SEHNR, CDR2 FQNEAQ (reference sequence). The DNA of the CDR3 is TGTGCCAGCAGCTCCCGCCGGGACTGGGTAGCCGGGGAGCTGTTTTTT. Its protein product is CASSSRRDWVAGELFF.

CDR3: CASSLDLGYGYTF. The CDR3 nucleotides are TGTGCCAGCAGCTTAGATCTCGGGTATGGCTACACCTTC. The chain is built from TRBV7-9 and TRBJ1-2; D not certain. The CDR3 spans 13 residues. CDR1 and CDR2 (germline): SEHNR, FQNEAQ (reference sequence). V gave up 1 base and J gave up 5 bases, with 8 bases separating them.

The chain links TRBV7-2 to TRBJ2-1; 13 nucleotides align to TRBD2. Germline V gene data show CDR1 as SGHTA and CDR2 as FQGNSA. V dropped 1 base and J dropped 9; count of bases not matched to a gene: 3. The CDR3 loop spans 15 amino acids. CDR3 in DNA: TGTGCCAGCAGCTTAGAACTAGCGGGAGGGGGTGAGCAGTTCTTC. It translates to CASSLELAGGGEQFF.

This clone appeared a single time. The V and J genes are TRBV5-1 and TRBJ2-2, with D perhaps TRBD1 (5 bases). V lost 5 bases, J lost 3 bases, and 14 bases lay in between. The V gene's germline CDR1 is SGHRS and CDR2 YFSETQ. The CDR3 sequence is 15 residues long. Here the CDR3 DNA reads TGCGCCAGCAGGGTCTTGGTACAGGACACCGGGGAGCTGTTTTTT. Protein: CASRVLVQDTGELFF.

The gene calls are TRBV9 and TRBJ2-2; the D is unclear. This CDR3 has 14 amino acids. Germline CDR1 reads SGDLS; CDR2 reads YYNGEE. Trimming left V 0 bases short and J 2 bases short, with 5 bases between. The CDR3 spells CASSVAVNTGELFF. CDR3 DNA: TGTGCCAGCAGCGTAGCAGTTAACACCGGGGAGCTGTTTTTT.

The chain links TRBV6-4 to TRBJ2-7; no definite D call. Germline V gene data show CDR1 as MRHNA and CDR2 as SNTAGT. This CDR3 comprises 16 residues. Trimming removed 0 bases at V and 6 bases at J, with 18 bases between. CDR3 amino acids: CASSDSSIKSGGEQYF. In nucleotides, the CDR3 is TGTGCCAGCAGTGACTCCTCAATAAAATCGGGTGGCGAGCAGTACTTC.

The rearrangement uses TRBV18 and TRBJ2-5, with 7 bases aligning to TRBD2. This CDR3 is 15 amino acids long. The germline gives CDR1 KGHSH, CDR2 LQKENI. Trimming at V came to 0 bases and at J to 5 bases, leaving 6 bases not matched to a gene. The CDR3 reads CASSPPGLSGETQYF. CDR3 nucleotides: TGTGCCAGCTCACCACCGGGACTATCCGGGGAGACCCAGTACTTC.

This rearrangement joins TRBV4-1 to TRBJ1-3; D is unresolved. Trimming took off 2 bases at V and 0 bases at J, with 14 bases between the two ends. Looked up from germline, CDR1 is MGHRA and CDR2 is YSYEKL. The CDR3 length is 17 residues. DNA for the CDR3: TGCGCCAGCAGCCAACCTCCGGGGTCGAACTCTGGAAACACCATATATTTT. Translation: CASSQPPGSNSGNTIYF.

The V call is TRBV27, the J call TRBJ2-7; tentative D call: TRBD1 (6 bases). From germline, CDR1 is MNHEY and CDR2 SMNVEV (reference sequence). This CDR3 contains 14 residues. V lost 3 bases and J 3 bases, leaving 12 bases between the germline ends. The CDR3 reads CASSFRVGGYEQYF. CDR3 DNA sequence: TGTGCCAGCAGTTTTCGGGTAGGGGGCTACGAGCAGTACTTC.

This sequence joins TRBV6-1 and TRBJ1-6; 8 nucleotides line up with TRBD1. After removal of 2 bases from V and 12 bases from J, the junction contained 9 bases not matched to a gene. Germline CDR1 MNHNS, CDR2 SASEGT. The CDR3 is made up of 15 amino acids. The CDR3 region has the DNA TGTGCCAGCAGTGAACCCGGGACAGGCCTTCAACCCCTCCACTTT. It yields the protein CASSEPGTGLQPLHF.

The J gene is TRBJ1-2, the V gene TRBV19; D remains unclear. The CDR3 covers 12 residues. The V gene's germline CDR1 is LNHDA and CDR2 SQIVND (reference sequence). Trimming removed 3 bases at V and 8 bases at J, with 10 bases between. The CDR3 DNA follows: TGTGCCAGTAGTATGGCCGGGTACGGCTACACCTTC. Translated: CASSMAGYGYTF. The full variable domain, its missing parts supplied by reference TRBV19 and TRBJ1-2, is DGGITQSPKYLFRKEGQNVTLSCEQNLNHDAMYWYRQDPGQGLRLIYYSQIVNDFQKGDIAEGYSVSREKKESFPLTVTSAQKNPTAFYLCASSMAGYGYTFGSGTRLTVV.

The chain uses TRBV29-1 and TRBJ2-7, with 9 bases identical to TRBD1. Germline V gives CDR1 SQVTM, CDR2 ANQGSEA. Trimming cost V 5 bases and J 4 bases; bases outside gene matches: 12. The CDR3 has 15 residues. The CDR3 loop reads CSVKTGTGMVYEQYF. CDR3 DNA sequence: TGCAGCGTTAAAACCGGGACAGGGATGGTTTACGAGCAGTACTTC.

The chain couples TRBV28 to TRBJ1-6, with 7 bases identical to TRBD1. V was clipped by 5 bases and J by 9 bases; unmatched bases: 7. CDR1 MDHEN and CDR2 SYDVKM come from the germline V gene. There are 14 residues in the CDR3. CDR3 bases: TGTGCCAGCAGTCCCACCGACAGGGCTTCACCCCTCCACTTT. Encoded protein: CASSPTDRASPLHF.